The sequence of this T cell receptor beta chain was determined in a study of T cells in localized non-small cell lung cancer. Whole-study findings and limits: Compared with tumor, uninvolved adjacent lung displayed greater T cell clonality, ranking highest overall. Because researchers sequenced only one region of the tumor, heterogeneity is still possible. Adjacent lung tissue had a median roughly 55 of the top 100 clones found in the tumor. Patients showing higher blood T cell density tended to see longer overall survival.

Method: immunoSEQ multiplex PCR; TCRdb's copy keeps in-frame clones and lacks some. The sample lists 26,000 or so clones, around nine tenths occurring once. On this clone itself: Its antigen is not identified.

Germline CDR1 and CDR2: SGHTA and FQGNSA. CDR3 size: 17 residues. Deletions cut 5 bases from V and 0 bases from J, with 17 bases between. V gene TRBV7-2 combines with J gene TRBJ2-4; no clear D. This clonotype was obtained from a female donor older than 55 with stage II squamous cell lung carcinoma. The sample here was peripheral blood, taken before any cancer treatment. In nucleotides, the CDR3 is TGTGCCAGCAGCCCCGCCGGGTTGCGTGTAGCCAAAAACATTCAGTACTTC. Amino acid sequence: CASSPAGLRVAKNIQYF.